A selection of T cell receptor beta chains follows, all from one sample in a study of blood T cells in healthy people across ages. TCRdb processed the 5' RACE reads anew with MiXCR; each CDR3 protein has one entry. This sample has about 840,000 distinct CDR3 sequences, with 29% found just once. These data were likewise used in another study, on T cells of mothers and their children.

Sequenced: blood. These receptors were collected from a woman aged 35 to 49 in good health. Both conserved end residues are part of each CDR3. A D gene is named only where the DNA matches it firmly. Rows give clone size only sometimes, using once, few, many, or a class for an expanded clone.

V: TRBV30
D: -
size: -
J: TRBJ1-2
DNA: TGTGCCTGGACCCTTGCGCGGGGTCTGTTGGACTACACCTTC
CDR3: CAWTLARGLLDYTF

V: TRBV20-1
D: -
size: -
J: TRBJ2-5
DNA: TGCAGTGCGGAGGCGGGGTGGGGAGAGACCCAGTACTTC
CDR3: CSAEAGWGETQYF

V: TRBV5-1
D: -
size: -
J: TRBJ1-3
DNA: TGCGCCAGCAGCTTGGGGGCGACTGCTGGAAACACCATATATTTT
CDR3: CASSLGATAGNTIYF

V: TRBV20-1
D: -
size: few
J: TRBJ1-5
DNA: TGCAGTGCTAGAGGAGGCGATCAGCCCCAGCATTTT
CDR3: CSARGGDQPQHF

V: TRBV14
D: TRBD1
size: -
J: TRBJ2-7
DNA: TGCGAACTAAGGGGGCACGAGCAGTACTTC
CDR3: CELRGHEQYF

V: TRBV18
D: TRBD1
size: many
J: TRBJ2-5
DNA: TGTGCCAGCTCCCGCGGACAGGGCTATGAGACCCAGTACTTC
CDR3: CASSRGQGYETQYF

V: TRBV25-1
D: TRBD1
size: -
J: TRBJ1-2
DNA: TGTGCCAGCAGTGAACTTGGACAGGCTGAGGGTGACTATGGCTACACCTTC
CDR3: CASSELGQAEGDYGYTF

V: TRBV7-9
D: TRBD2
size: many
J: TRBJ2-1
DNA: TGTGCCAGCAGCTACGTACCGGGACTAGGCCTGAATGAGCAGTTCTTC
CDR3: CASSYVPGLGLNEQFF

V: TRBV7-9
D: -
size: many
J: TRBJ2-7
DNA: TGTGCCAGCAGCTTAGGACAGCCAACCTACGAGCAGTACTTC
CDR3: CASSLGQPTYEQYF

V: TRBV20-1
D: TRBD2
size: many
J: TRBJ2-7
DNA: TGCAGTGCTAGAGCTCCGGGACTAGCGCCGTGGGAGCAGTACTTC
CDR3: CSARAPGLAPWEQYF

V: TRBV9
D: -
size: few
J: TRBJ2-7
DNA: TGTGCCAGCAGTGCAGGGGAACCGGGGTCCTACGAGCAGTACTTC
CDR3: CASSAGEPGSYEQYF

V: TRBV5-1
D: -
size: -
J: TRBJ2-1
DNA: TGCGCCAGCCGGGACGGGAAGAAACTCTACAATGAGCAGTTCTTC
CDR3: CASRDGKKLYNEQFF

V: TRBV18
D: -
size: few
J: TRBJ1-4
DNA: TGTGCCAGCTCAGCGACAGACCGTACTAATGAAAAACTGTTTTTT
CDR3: CASSATDRTNEKLFF

V: TRBV7-9
D: -
size: -
J: TRBJ2-4
DNA: TGTGCCAGCAGCTCCTCAGCCACACTAGCCAAAAACGTTCAGTACTTC
CDR3: CASSSSATLAKNVQYF

V: TRBV7-2
D: -
size: -
J: TRBJ2-7
DNA: TGTGCCAGCAACTTAGCGGTAGAGGTTCACGAGCAGTACTTC
CDR3: CASNLAVEVHEQYF

V: TRBV27
D: TRBD1
size: many
J: TRBJ1-2
DNA: TGTGCCAGCAGACAGGGGTTTAACTATGGCTACACCTTC
CDR3: CASRQGFNYGYTF

V: TRBV10-2
D: TRBD1
size: many
J: TRBJ2-5
DNA: TGCGCCAGCAGTGAGATGGAGACAGGGGATGGCCCGGAAGAGACCCAGTACTTC
CDR3: CASSEMETGDGPEETQYF

V: TRBV7-9
D: -
size: -
J: TRBJ2-7
DNA: TGTGCCAGCAGACCAGCCCTGCTACCCTACGAGCAGTACTTC
CDR3: CASRPALLPYEQYF

V: TRBV24-1
D: -
size: -
J: TRBJ2-7
DNA: TGTGCCACCAGTGAGGGGTCGGGTAACTCCTACGAGCAGTACTTC
CDR3: CATSEGSGNSYEQYF

V: TRBV4-2
D: TRBD1
size: -
J: TRBJ1-2
DNA: TGTGCCAGCAGCCAAGGGGAACAGGGGAACTATGGCTACACCTTC
CDR3: CASSQGEQGNYGYTF

V: TRBV9
D: -
size: -
J: TRBJ2-2
DNA: TGTGCCAGCAGCGTAGGTTTACCGGGCCCCTACGGGAACACCGGGGAGCTGTTTTTT
CDR3: CASSVGLPGPYGNTGELFF

V: TRBV20-1
D: TRBD2
size: many
J: TRBJ2-7
DNA: TGCAGTGCTAGCGTACTTAGCGGGACTGCGTCCTACGAGCAGTACTTC
CDR3: CSASVLSGTASYEQYF

V: TRBV9
D: -
size: -
J: TRBJ2-3
DNA: TGTGCCAGCAGCGTAGTGCCACAGAGCACAGATACGCAGTATTTT
CDR3: CASSVVPQSTDTQYF

V: TRBV6-1
D: -
size: many
J: TRBJ1-6
DNA: TGTGCCAGCCAAACTGAGGATGGGAAAACGACACCCCTCCACTTT
CDR3: CASQTEDGKTTPLHF

V: TRBV6-2/TRBV6-3
D: -
size: -
J: TRBJ2-4
DNA: TGTGCCAGCAGTTACTCACAGGCCAGGAACATTCAGTACTTC
CDR3: CASSYSQARNIQYF